This TCR beta chain was profiled in a study (dated by TCRdb to between 2014 and 2017). Broadly, across the study: The study set out to test whether tumor-infiltrating Tregs in breast cancer get recruited from blood Tregs or are instead converted in situ from other CD4+ T cell subsets. What the authors observed across the whole study: The TCR alpha and beta sequences of tumor-infiltrating Tregs showed the greatest overlap with tumor naive CD4+ T cells, followed by blood naive CD4+ T cells. Rather than covering whole repertoires, validation in the larger cohort was restricted to a single TCR beta V-J rearrangement. Across 23 patients, approximately 12% of tumor Treg TRBV12-4/TRBJ1-2 sequences were shared with naive CD4+ cells, compared with less than 2.4% shared with blood Tregs or memory cells. The TCR gene usage of tumor memory CD4+ T cells clustered together with blood and lymph node memory CD4+ cells and with lymph node naive CD4+ cells.

By its share of the sample, this clonotype is large (0.1 to 1%). This receptor's antigen is unknown. No much larger clonotype is one base removed from it; base qualities were not supplied. Tregs were isolated as CD4+CD25+CD127-/low cells. In a bigger cohort of roughly 22 breast cancer patients, the researchers sequenced just a single TRBV12-4/TRBJ1-2 rearrangement in tumor Tregs as well as in blood Treg, naive and memory CD4+ cells. Tumor tissue, along with lymph nodes from ipsilateral axillary dissection, was perfused with PBS, minced, and then digested using collagenase I and hyaluronidase. A purity exceeding 90% was confirmed by FACS for the sorted cell populations. Library preparation was by multiplex PCR. The sequencer was an Ion Torrent PGM. Adaptor-ligated barcode primers were used to amplify TRBV12-4/TRBJ1-2 clonotypes in the approximately 23-patient analysis. TRBV12-4/TRBJ1-2 amplicons from the 23-patient cohort were sequenced on the Ion Personal Genome Machine system. As for how the authors treated the data: For each of nine subset-tissue groups, sequencing data from the five patients were combined, and the groups were compared by unsupervised clustering of TCR gene usage. The Morisita-Horn index was used to calculate repertoire similarity, with shared sequences weighted according to their contribution to each repertoire. TCRdb handled the public reads itself, with Q25 trimming in fastp and clone calling in MiXCR, and kept productive beta chains. CDR3 protein duplicates are merged, each entry listing the most common genes and DNA. The V and J calls and clone size are TCRdb's, not the authors'. The sample contains several hundred distinct CDR3 sequences, about 0.4% of them found a single time. Of the sample, roughly 26% is held by the ten largest clones.

The CDR3 goes from the cysteine to the phenylalanine over 13 residues. The only DNA kept is the CDR3, 39 bases in frame from the first base. The germline ends are 9 bases apart after V is trimmed by 3 bases and J by 4 bases. The sample consisted of tumor-infiltrating Tregs sorted from the breast tumor. This TCR was sampled from a female donor with breast cancer. The chain joins TRBV12-3 or TRBV12-4 to TRBJ1-2; no confident D gene assignment can be made. The CDR3 protein is CASSFPAFYGYTF. In nucleotide form, the sequence is TGTGCCAGCAGTTTTCCAGCGTTCTATGGCTACACCTTC.